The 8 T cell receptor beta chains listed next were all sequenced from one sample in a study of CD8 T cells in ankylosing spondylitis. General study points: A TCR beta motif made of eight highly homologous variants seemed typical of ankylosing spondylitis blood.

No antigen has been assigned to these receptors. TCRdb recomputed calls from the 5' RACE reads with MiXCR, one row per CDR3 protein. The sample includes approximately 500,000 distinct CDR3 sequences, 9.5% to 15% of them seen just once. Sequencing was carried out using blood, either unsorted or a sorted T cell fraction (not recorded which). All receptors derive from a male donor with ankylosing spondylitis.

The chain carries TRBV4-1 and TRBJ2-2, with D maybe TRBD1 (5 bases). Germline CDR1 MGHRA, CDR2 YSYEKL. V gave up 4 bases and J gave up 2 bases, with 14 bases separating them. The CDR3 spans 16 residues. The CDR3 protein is CASSPHPTVNTGELFF. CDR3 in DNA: TGCGCCAGCAGCCCCCACCCGACAGTAAACACCGGGGAGCTGTTTTTT.

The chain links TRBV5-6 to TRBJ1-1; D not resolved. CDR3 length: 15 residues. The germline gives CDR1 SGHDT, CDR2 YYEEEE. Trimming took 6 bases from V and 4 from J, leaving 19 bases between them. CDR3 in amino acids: CASNLRGASGTEAFF. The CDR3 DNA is TGTGCCAGCAACCTTCGGGGTGCCAGTGGCACTGAAGCTTTCTTT.

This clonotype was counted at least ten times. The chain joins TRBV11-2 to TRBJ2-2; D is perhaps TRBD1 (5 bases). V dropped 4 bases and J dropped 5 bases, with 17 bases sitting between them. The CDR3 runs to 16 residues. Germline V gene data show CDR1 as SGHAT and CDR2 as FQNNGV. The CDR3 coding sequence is TGTGCCAGCAGCTCCTTGCAGGGCTTAGGGACCGGGGAGCTGTTTTTT. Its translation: CASSSLQGLGTGELFF.

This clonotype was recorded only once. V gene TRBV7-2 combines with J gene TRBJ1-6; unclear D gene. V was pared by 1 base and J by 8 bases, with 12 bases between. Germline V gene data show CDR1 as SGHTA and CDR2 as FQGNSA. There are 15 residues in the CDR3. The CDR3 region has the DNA TGTGCCAGCAGCTTAGACTCAGGCCGGGATTCACCCCTCCACTTT. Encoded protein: CASSLDSGRDSPLHF.

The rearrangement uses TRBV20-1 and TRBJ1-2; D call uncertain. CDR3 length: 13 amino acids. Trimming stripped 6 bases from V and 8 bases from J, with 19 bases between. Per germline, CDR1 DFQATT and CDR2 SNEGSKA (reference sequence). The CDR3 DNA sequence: TGCAGTGCCTACGGGCCCGTCGTCGGAGGCTACACCTTC. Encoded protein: CSAYGPVVGGYTF.

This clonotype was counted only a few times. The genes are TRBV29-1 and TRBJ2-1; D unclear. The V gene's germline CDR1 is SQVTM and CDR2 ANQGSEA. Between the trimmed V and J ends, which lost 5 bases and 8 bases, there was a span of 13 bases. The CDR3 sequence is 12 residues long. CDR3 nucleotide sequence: TGCAGCGTTCGGCGGAGATGGGATGAGCAGTTCTTC. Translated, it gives CSVRRRWDEQFF.

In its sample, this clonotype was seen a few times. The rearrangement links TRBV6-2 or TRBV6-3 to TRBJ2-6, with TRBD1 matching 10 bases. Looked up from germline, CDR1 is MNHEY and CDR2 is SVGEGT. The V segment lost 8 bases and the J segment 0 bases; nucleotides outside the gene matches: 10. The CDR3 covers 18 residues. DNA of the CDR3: TGTGCCAGCGTCCTCGGGACAGGGGTGATCTCTGGGGCCAACGTCCTGACTTTC. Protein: CASVLGTGVISGANVLTF.

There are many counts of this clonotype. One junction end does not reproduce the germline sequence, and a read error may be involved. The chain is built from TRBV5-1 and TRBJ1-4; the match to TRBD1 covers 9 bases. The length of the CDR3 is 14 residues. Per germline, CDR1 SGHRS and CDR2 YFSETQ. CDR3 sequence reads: CASSLDRGNEKLFF. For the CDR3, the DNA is TGTGCCAGCAGTCTGGACAGGGGTAATGAAAAACTGTTTTTT.